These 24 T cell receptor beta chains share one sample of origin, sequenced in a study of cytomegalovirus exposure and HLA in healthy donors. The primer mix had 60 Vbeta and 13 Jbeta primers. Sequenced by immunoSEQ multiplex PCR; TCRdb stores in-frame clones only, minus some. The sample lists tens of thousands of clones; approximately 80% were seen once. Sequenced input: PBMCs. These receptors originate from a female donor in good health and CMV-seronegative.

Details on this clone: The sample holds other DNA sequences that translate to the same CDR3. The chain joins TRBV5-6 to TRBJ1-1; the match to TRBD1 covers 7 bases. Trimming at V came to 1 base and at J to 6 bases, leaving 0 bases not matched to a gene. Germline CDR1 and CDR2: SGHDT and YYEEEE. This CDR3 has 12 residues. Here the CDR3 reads CASSLTGAEAFF. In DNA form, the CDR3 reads TGTGCCAGCAGCTTGACAGGGGCTGAAGCTTTCTTT.

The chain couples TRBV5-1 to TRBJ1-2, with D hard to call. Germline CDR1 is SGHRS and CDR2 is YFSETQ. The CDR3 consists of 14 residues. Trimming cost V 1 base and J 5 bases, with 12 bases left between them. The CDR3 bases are TGCGCCAGCAGCTTGAACCAGGAGGTTTATGGCTACACCTTC. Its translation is CASSLNQEVYGYTF.

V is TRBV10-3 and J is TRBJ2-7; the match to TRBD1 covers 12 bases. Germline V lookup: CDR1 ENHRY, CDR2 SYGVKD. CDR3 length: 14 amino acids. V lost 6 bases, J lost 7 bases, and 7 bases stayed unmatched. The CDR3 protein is CAISPGQGAEEQYF. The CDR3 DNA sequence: TGTGCCATCAGCCCGGGACAGGGGGCTGAAGAGCAGTACTTC.

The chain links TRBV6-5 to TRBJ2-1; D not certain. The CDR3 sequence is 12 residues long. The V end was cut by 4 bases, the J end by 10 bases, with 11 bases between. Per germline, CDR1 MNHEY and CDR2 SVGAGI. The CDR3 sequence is CASSSTTKEQFF. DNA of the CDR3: TGTGCCAGCAGTTCAACTACGAAAGAGCAGTTCTTC.

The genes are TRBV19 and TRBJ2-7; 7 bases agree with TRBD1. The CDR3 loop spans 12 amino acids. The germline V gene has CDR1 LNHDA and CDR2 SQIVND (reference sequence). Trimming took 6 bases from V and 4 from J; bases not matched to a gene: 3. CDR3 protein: CASSRTGYEQYF. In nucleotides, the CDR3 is TGTGCCAGTAGCCGGACAGGTTACGAGCAGTACTTC.

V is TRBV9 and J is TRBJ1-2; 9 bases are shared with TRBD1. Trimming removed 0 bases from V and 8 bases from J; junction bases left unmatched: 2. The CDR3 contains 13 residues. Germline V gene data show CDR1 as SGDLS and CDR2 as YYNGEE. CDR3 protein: CASSVDRGRGYTF. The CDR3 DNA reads TGTGCCAGCAGCGTAGACAGGGGGCGAGGCTACACCTTC.

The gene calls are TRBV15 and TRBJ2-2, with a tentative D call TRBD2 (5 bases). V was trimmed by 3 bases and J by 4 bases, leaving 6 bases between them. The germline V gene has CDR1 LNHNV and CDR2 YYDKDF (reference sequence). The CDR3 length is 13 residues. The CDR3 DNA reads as TGTGCCACCAGCAGTCGGGGCACCGGGGAGCTGTTTTTT. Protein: CATSSRGTGELFF.

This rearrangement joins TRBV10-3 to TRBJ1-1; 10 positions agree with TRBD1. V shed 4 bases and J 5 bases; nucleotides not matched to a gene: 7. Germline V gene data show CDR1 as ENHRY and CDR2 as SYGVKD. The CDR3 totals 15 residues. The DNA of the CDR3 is TGTGCCATCAGTGCATGGGGACAGGGGACAACTGAAGCTTTCTTT. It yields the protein CAISAWGQGTTEAFF.

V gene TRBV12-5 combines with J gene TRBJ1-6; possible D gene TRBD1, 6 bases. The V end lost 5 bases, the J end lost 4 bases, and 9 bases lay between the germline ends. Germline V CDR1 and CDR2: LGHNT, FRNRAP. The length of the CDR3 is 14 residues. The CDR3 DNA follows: TGTGCTAGTGGTATGGACAGATATAATTCACCCCTCCACTTT. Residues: CASGMDRYNSPLHF. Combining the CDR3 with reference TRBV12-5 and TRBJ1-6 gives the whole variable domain DARVTQTPRHKVTEMGQEVTMRCQPILGHNTVFWYRQTMMQGLELLAYFRNRAPLDDSGMPKDRFSAEMPDATLATLKIQPSEPRDSAVYFCASGMDRYNSPLHFGNGTRLTVT.

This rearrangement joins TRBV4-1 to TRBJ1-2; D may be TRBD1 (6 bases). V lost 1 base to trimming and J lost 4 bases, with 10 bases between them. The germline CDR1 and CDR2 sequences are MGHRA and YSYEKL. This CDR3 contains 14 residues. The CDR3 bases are TGCGCCAGCAGCCAAGGGGGGGGCAGCTATGGCTACACCTTC. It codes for CASSQGGGSYGYTF.

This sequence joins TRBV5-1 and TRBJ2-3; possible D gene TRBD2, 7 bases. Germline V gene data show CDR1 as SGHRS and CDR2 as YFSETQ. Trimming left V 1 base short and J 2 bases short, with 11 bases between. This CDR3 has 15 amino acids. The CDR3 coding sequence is TGCGCCAGCAGCTTGCGGGGGGCCCACACAGATACGCAGTATTTT. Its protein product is CASSLRGAHTDTQYF.

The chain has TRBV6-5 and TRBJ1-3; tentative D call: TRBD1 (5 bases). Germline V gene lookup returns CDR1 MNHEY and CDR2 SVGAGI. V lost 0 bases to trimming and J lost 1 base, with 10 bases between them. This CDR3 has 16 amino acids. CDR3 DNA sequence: TGTGCCAGCAGTTACTCCCCGGGGGTATCTGGAAACACCATATATTTT. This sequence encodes CASSYSPGVSGNTIYF.

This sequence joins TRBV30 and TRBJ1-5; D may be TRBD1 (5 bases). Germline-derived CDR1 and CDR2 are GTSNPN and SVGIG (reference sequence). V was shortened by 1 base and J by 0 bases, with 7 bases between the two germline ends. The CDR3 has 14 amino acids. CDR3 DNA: TGTGCCTGGAGTGCGGGGGTTAGCAATCAGCCCCAGCATTTT. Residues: CAWSAGVSNQPQHF.

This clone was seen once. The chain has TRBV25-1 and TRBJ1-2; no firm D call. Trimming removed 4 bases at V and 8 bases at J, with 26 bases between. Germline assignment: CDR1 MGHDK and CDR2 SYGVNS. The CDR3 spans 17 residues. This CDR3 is CASSGSGGLVLTQGYTF. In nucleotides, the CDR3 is TGTGCCAGCAGTGGATCGGGTGGGTTAGTCCTGACGCAAGGCTACACCTTC.

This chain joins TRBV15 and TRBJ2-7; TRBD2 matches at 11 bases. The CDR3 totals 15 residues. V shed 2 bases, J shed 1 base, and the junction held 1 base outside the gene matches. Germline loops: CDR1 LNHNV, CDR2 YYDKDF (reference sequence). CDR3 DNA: TGTGCCACCAGCAGACCTAGCGGGGGGTCCTACGAGCAGTACTTC. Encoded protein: CATSRPSGGSYEQYF. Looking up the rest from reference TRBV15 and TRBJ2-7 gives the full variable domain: DAMVIQNPRYQVTQFGKPVTLSCSQTLNHNVMYWYQQKSSQAPKLLFHYYDKDFNNEADTPDNFQSRRPNTSFCFLDIRSPGLGDTAMYLCATSRPSGGSYEQYFGPGTRLTVT.

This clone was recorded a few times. CDR3 DNA sequence: TGTGCCAGCAGCCCAGGGGGAGAGACCCAGTACTTC. Translation gives CASSPGGETQYF. The chain employs TRBV13 and TRBJ2-5; 7 bases map to TRBD1. The V gene's germline CDR1 is PRHDT and CDR2 FYEKMQ (reference sequence). This CDR3 comprises 12 residues. With 5 bases clipped from V and 4 bases from J, the junction kept 1 base outside the gene matches.

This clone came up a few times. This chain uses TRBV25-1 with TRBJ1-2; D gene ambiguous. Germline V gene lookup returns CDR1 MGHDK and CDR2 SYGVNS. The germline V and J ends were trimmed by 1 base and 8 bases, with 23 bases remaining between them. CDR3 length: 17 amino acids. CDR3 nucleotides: TGTGCCAGCAGTGAATCGGGTGGGTTAGTCCTGACGCAAGGCTACACCTTC. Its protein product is CASSESGGLVLTQGYTF.

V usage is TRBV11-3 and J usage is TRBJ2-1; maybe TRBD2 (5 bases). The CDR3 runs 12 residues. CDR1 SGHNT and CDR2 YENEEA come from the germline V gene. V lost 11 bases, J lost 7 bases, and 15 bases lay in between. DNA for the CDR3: TGTGCCCGACGACTACTACCAAATGAGCAGTTCTTC. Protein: CARRLLPNEQFF.

Here the CDR3 reads CASSIEDRAWTF. CDR3 nucleotide sequence: TGTGCCAGCTCAATAGAGGACAGGGCGTGGACCTTC. The chain recombines TRBV18 with TRBJ1-2, with 8 bases matching TRBD1. This CDR3 spans 12 amino acids. In germline, CDR1 is KGHSH, CDR2 LQKENI. V shed 5 bases, J shed 14 bases, and the junction held 10 bases outside the gene matches.

The CDR3 nucleotides are TGTGCCAGCAGCCGACAGGGAGGCAATCAGCCCCAGCATTTT. Protein product: CASSRQGGNQPQHF. The rearrangement links TRBV6-5 to TRBJ1-5; 7 bases match TRBD1. The germline V gene has CDR1 MNHEY and CDR2 SVGAGI. There are 14 residues in the CDR3. Germline trimming cut 6 bases from V and 2 bases from J; bases unmatched to any gene: 4.

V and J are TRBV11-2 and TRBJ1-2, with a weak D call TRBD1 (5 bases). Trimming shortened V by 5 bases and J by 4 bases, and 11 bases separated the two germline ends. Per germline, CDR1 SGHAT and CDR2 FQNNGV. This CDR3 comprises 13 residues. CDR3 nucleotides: TGTGCCAGCAGCCAAGACAGTAGCTATGGCTACACCTTC. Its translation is CASSQDSSYGYTF.

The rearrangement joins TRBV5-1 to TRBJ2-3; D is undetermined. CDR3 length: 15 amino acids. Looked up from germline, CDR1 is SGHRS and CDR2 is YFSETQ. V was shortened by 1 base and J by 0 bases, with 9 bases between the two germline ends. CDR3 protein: CASSLMRSSTDTQYF. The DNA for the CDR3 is TGCGCCAGCAGCTTGATGCGGTCTAGCACAGATACGCAGTATTTT.

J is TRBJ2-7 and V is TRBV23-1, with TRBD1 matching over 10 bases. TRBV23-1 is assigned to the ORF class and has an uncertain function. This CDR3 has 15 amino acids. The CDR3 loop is CTPARDRGYCYEQYF. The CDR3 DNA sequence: TGCACCCCTGCAAGGGACAGGGGCTACTGCTACGAGCAGTACTTC.

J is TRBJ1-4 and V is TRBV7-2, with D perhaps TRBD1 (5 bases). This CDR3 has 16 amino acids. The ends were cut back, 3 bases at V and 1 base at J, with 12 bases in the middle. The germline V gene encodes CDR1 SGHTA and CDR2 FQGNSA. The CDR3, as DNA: TGTGCCAGCAGCTTGCGGGGGGGAGGAACTAATGAAAAACTGTTTTTT. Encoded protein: CASSLRGGGTNEKLFF.